These 30 T cell receptor beta chains originate from one sample sequenced in a study of Graves' ophthalmopathy and Graves' hyperthyroidism. Amplification from RNA transcripts yielded the TCR beta CDR3 regions. The first-round RT-PCR employed HTBI primers together with the Qiagen OneStep RT-PCR kit. A multiplex PCR was then performed as the second round. TCRdb called the multiplex PCR reads again in MiXCR, with one record for every CDR3 protein. Of fewer than 350,000 distinct CDR3 sequences listed, roughly a sixth are singletons. The sequencing input was peripheral blood. The receptors here all came from an adult man with Graves' ophthalmopathy.

This clonotype was seen many times. The rearrangement uses TRBV14 and TRBJ2-2, with unresolved D. The germline CDR1 and CDR2 sequences are SGHDN and FVKESK. The CDR3 runs 13 residues. The V end lost 2 bases, the J end lost 5 bases, and 6 bases lay between the germline ends. The CDR3 region is CASSQRITGELFF. Written as DNA, the CDR3 is TGTGCCAGCAGCCAACGGATTACCGGGGAGCTGTTTTTT.

This clonotype was observed at least ten times. A much larger clone is a single base away; this may be a read error. The genes are TRBV7-2 and TRBJ1-1, with D possibly being TRBD1 (5 bases). The CDR3 is made up of 15 amino acids. Germline CDR1 SGHTA, CDR2 FQGNSA. DNA of the CDR3: TGTGCCAGCAGCTATCTGGGGCAGGTGAACACTGAAGCTGTCTTT. Its translation: CASSYLGQVNTEAVF. The full variable domain, completed using reference TRBV7-2 and TRBJ1-1, is GAGVSQSPSNKVTEKGKDVELRCDPISGHTALYWYRQSLGQGLEFLIYFQGNSAPDKSGLPSDRFSAERTGGSVSTLTIQRTQQEDSAVYLCASSYLGQVNTEAVFGQGTRLTVV.

The table lists this clonotype with many counts. CDR3 coding DNA: TGTGCCAGCAGCCTCCCCGACAGGGCGTTACACACCGGGGAGCTGTTTTTT. It translates to CASSLPDRALHTGELFF. The rearrangement links TRBV4-2 to TRBJ2-2, with 7 positions matching TRBD1. Germline CDR1 is LGHNA and CDR2 is YNFKEQ. CDR3 length: 17 amino acids. With 4 bases clipped from V and 3 bases from J, the junction kept 11 bases outside the gene matches.

This clonotype was seen many times. The V gene is TRBV27, the J gene TRBJ1-5; TRBD1 agrees at 8 bases. Trimming took 6 bases from V and 3 from J; bases not matched to a gene: 1. Germline-derived CDR1 and CDR2 are MNHEY and SMNVEV (reference sequence). This CDR3 region has 13 residues. Here the CDR3 reads CASRDRDNQPQHF. CDR3 sequence (DNA): TGTGCCAGCAGGGACAGGGACAATCAGCCCCAGCATTTT.

There are many counts of this clonotype. The chain is built from TRBV30 and TRBJ2-7; D uncertain. Germline lookup yields CDR1 GTSNPN and CDR2 SVGIG (reference sequence). Deletions cut 0 bases from V and 5 bases from J, with 5 bases between. This CDR3 comprises 11 residues. The chain's CDR3 is CAWSVLDEQYF. The CDR3 nucleotides are TGTGCCTGGAGTGTACTTGACGAGCAGTACTTC.

This clonotype was counted ten times or more. The chain is built from TRBV2 and TRBJ1-1, with 7 bases matching TRBD1. Losses at the gene ends were 7 bases for V and 6 bases for J; bases not matched to a gene: 8. The germline CDR1 and CDR2 sequences are SNHLY and FYNNEI. The CDR3 consists of 13 residues. CDR3 coding DNA: TGTGCCAGCACCGGGACAGTTCATTCTGAAGCTTTCTTT. Translating gives CASTGTVHSEAFF. Filled out from reference TRBV2 and TRBJ1-1, the complete variable domain reads EPEVTQTPSHQVTQMGQEVILRCVPISNHLYFYWYRQILGQKVEFLVSFYNNEISEKSEIFDDQFSVERPDGSNFTLKIRSTKLEDSAMYFCASTGTVHSEAFFGQGTRLTVV.

This clonotype was seen at least ten times. The chain couples TRBV6-2 or TRBV6-3 to TRBJ2-7; 8 bases agree with TRBD1. The trim removed 7 bases at V and 3 bases at J, leaving 5 bases unmatched. Germline V gives CDR1 MNHEY, CDR2 SVGEGT. This CDR3 contains 13 residues. This CDR3 reads CASTKDRGYEQYF. The CDR3 coding sequence is TGTGCCAGCACTAAAGACAGGGGCTACGAGCAGTACTTC.

The rearrangement uses TRBV6-2 or TRBV6-3 and TRBJ2-7; TRBD2 aligns across 12 bases. V lost 10 bases and J lost 3; bases outside the gene matches: 10. Germline assignment: CDR1 MNHEY and CDR2 SVGEGT. This CDR3 is built from 15 residues. The CDR3 protein is CATQTPGLAGYEQYF. CDR3 nucleotides: TGTGCCACGCAAACGCCGGGACTAGCGGGCTACGAGCAGTACTTC.

This clonotype came up many times. This chain joins TRBV6-2 or TRBV6-3 and TRBJ1-1, with D possibly being TRBD1 (6 bases). V shed 0 bases and J shed 4 bases, with 9 bases lying between them. The CDR3 totals 14 residues. The germline gives CDR1 MNHEY, CDR2 SVGEGT. The CDR3 here is CASSYSRGLTEAFF. CDR3 bases: TGTGCCAGCAGTTACTCACGGGGGCTCACTGAAGCTTTCTTT.

This chain connects TRBV12-3 or TRBV12-4 to TRBJ1-5; D gene unclear. Trimming shortened V by 5 bases and J by 4 bases, and 21 bases separated the two germline ends. CDR3 length equals 17 residues. CDR3 protein: CASSAWRTHPSNQPQHF. CDR3 nucleotide sequence: TGTGCCAGCAGTGCCTGGAGGACTCACCCTTCGAATCAGCCCCAGCATTTT.

About this clonotype itself: A clone one base away is much larger, so this may be a read error. For the CDR3, the DNA is TGTGCCAGCAGCCCGACAGGGAGGGGCACCGGGGGGCTGCTTTTT. Its protein is CASSPTGRGTGGLLF. The chain employs TRBV9 and TRBJ2-2; D possibly matches TRBD1 or TRBD2 (7 bases each). Germline V lookup: CDR1 SGDLS, CDR2 YYNGEE. This CDR3 is built from 15 residues.

This clonotype has ten or more counts. The chain recombines TRBV2 with TRBJ1-1, with 7 bases matching TRBD1. The CDR3 is made up of 13 amino acids. Germline CDR1 and CDR2: SNHLY and FYNNEI. Losses at the gene ends were 5 bases for V and 6 bases for J; bases not matched to a gene: 6. DNA of the CDR3: TGTGCCAGCAGTTTTTCCGGGACAGCTGAAGCTTTCTTT. Amino acids: CASSFSGTAEAFF.

This chain uses TRBV7-2 with TRBJ2-5; TRBD2 aligns across 7 bases. The CDR3 totals 15 residues. Losses at the gene ends were 3 bases for V and 4 bases for J; bases not matched to a gene: 8. Germline loops: CDR1 SGHTA, CDR2 FQGNSA. CDR3 DNA: TGTGCCAGCAGCTTCGAGCGGGGTGGAGGAGAGACCCAGTACTTC. It yields the protein CASSFERGGGETQYF.

This clonotype was observed at least ten times. For the CDR3, the DNA is TGTGCCTGGAGTGTACTTGGAGAGACCCAGTACTTC. Translation gives CAWSVLGETQYF. The chain employs TRBV30 and TRBJ2-5; D unresolved. Trimming stripped 0 bases from V and 4 bases from J, with 6 bases between. This CDR3 comprises 12 residues. The V gene's germline CDR1 is GTSNPN and CDR2 SVGIG (reference sequence).

This clonotype appeared many times. The genes are TRBV10-3 and TRBJ2-5; no clear D gene. The CDR3 is 13 amino acids. Trimming stripped 5 bases from V and 1 base from J, with 8 bases between. The germline CDR1 and CDR2 sequences are ENHRY and SYGVKD. For the CDR3, the DNA is TGTGCCATCAGTCTCTCGGTCCAAGAGACCCAGTACTTC. Translation gives CAISLSVQETQYF.

This clonotype was observed many times. This chain uses TRBV29-1 with TRBJ2-7, with 9 bases that match TRBD2. CDR1 and CDR2 from the germline V gene are SQVTM and ANQGSEA. This CDR3 contains 14 residues. After removal of 0 bases from V and 6 bases from J, the junction contained 6 bases not matched to a gene. CDR3 bases: TGCAGCGTTGAAGATGCGGGAGGGCCCTCCGAGCAGTACTTC. It is translated as CSVEDAGGPSEQYF.

This clonotype was observed many times. The rearrangement links TRBV6-1 to TRBJ1-1; D remains unclear. Trimming shortened V by 6 bases and J by 0 bases, and 11 bases separated the two germline ends. Germline V gene lookup returns CDR1 MNHNS and CDR2 SASEGT. This CDR3 has 14 residues. CDR3 DNA sequence: TGTGCCAGCAGCACCCTGGGCTTGAACACTGAAGCTTTCTTT. Encoded protein: CASSTLGLNTEAFF.

This clonotype was counted ten times or more. The CDR3 reads CASSQVLRGTEAFF. The CDR3 DNA follows: TGTGCCAGCAGCCAAGTCCTTAGAGGGACTGAAGCTTTCTTT. The chain is built from TRBV3-1 and TRBJ1-1; no firm D call. Per the germline V gene, CDR1 is LGHDT and CDR2 is YNNKEL (reference sequence). Trimming pared 1 base from V and 5 bases from J, leaving 11 bases between. This CDR3 has 14 residues.

This clonotype was observed at least ten times. The chain carries TRBV30 and TRBJ2-2; TRBD1 aligns across 12 bases. V lost 2 bases and J lost 6; bases outside the gene matches: 4. Germline CDR1 GTSNPN, CDR2 SVGIG (reference sequence). The CDR3 sequence is 15 residues long. In nucleotides, the CDR3 is TGTGCCTGGAGTAGGGACAGGGGGCATGCCGGGGAGCTGTTTTTT. The encoded protein is CAWSRDRGHAGELFF.

This clonotype occurred a few times. CDR3 coding DNA: TGTGCCAGCAGCTTAAAGCGGCTTCCCAACACTGAAGCTTTCTTT. Its protein is CASSLKRLPNTEAFF. This chain links TRBV7-2 with TRBJ1-1, with D unresolved. Trimming took off 2 bases at V and 2 bases at J, with 12 bases between the two ends. The CDR3 extends over 15 amino acids. Germline V lookup: CDR1 SGHTA, CDR2 FQGNSA.

This clonotype was recorded at least ten times. This chain joins TRBV13 and TRBJ2-7; 7 nucleotides agree with TRBD2. Germline trimming cut 10 bases from V and 2 bases from J; bases unmatched to any gene: 11. The V gene's germline CDR1 is PRHDT and CDR2 FYEKMQ (reference sequence). The CDR3 totals 14 residues. The CDR3 region is CATSERDRAYEQYF. The CDR3 DNA reads as TGTGCCACCTCCGAGCGGGATCGGGCCTACGAGCAGTACTTC. The complete variable domain, with remaining parts taken from reference TRBV13 and TRBJ2-7, reads AAGVIQSPRHLIKEKRETATLKCYPIPRHDTVYWYQQGPGQDPQFLISFYEKMQSDKGSIPDRFSAQQFSDYHSELNMSSLELGDSALYFCATSERDRAYEQYFGPGTRLTVT.

This clonotype was recorded at least ten times. The rearrangement joins TRBV18 to TRBJ2-6, with 7 bases aligning to TRBD1. Germline CDR1 and CDR2: KGHSH and LQKENI. V lost 4 bases to trimming and J lost 0 bases; unmatched junction nucleotides: 3. The CDR3 covers 16 residues. As DNA, the CDR3 is TGTGCCAGCTCACGGGACAGACTCTCTGGGGCCAACGTCCTGACTTTC. Protein product: CASSRDRLSGANVLTF.

The chain combines TRBV7-2 with TRBJ1-1; D is uncertain. The germline CDR1 and CDR2 sequences are SGHTA and FQGNSA. V dropped 5 bases and J dropped 4 bases, with 17 bases sitting between them. The CDR3 loop spans 15 amino acids. CDR3: CASSPERVRSTEAFF. As DNA, the CDR3 is TGTGCCAGCAGCCCAGAGCGGGTCAGGTCCACTGAAGCTTTCTTT.

This clonotype has at least ten counts. The CDR3 coding sequence is TGTGCCAGCAGTTACTGGGCAGGGCTGGGCAATCAGCCCCAGCATTTT. Its translation: CASSYWAGLGNQPQHF. The gene calls are TRBV6-2 or TRBV6-3 and TRBJ1-5, with a possible D match to TRBD1 (5 bases). Germline-derived CDR1 and CDR2 are MNHEY and SVGEGT. The CDR3 sequence is 16 residues long. Deletions cut 1 base from V and 2 bases from J, with 12 bases between.

This clonotype was seen at least ten times. The chain's CDR3 is CASSPSRGGGSFSGNTIYF. CDR3 coding DNA: TGTGCCAGCAGCCCGTCCCGGGGAGGGGGGTCCTTCTCTGGAAACACCATATATTTT. This chain connects TRBV6-2 or TRBV6-3 to TRBJ1-3, with D possibly being TRBD1 (6 bases). Germline CDR1 is MNHEY and CDR2 is SVGEGT. The CDR3 is made up of 19 amino acids. The V end lost 6 bases, the J end lost 0 bases, and 24 bases lay between the germline ends.

The J gene is TRBJ2-2, the V gene TRBV5-1; tentatively, D is TRBD2 (5 bases). Per the germline V gene, CDR1 is SGHRS and CDR2 is YFSETQ. Trimming took 0 bases from V and 7 from J, leaving 13 bases between them. This CDR3 region has 15 residues. In nucleotides, the CDR3 is TGCGCCAGCAGCTTGGCTCCCGCGGGCGACGGGGAGCTGTTTTTT. Its protein product is CASSLAPAGDGELFF.

This clonotype has at least ten counts. This chain joins TRBV6-5 and TRBJ1-2; TRBD1 matches 7 bases. CDR3 size: 15 residues. V dropped 0 bases and J dropped 6; count of bases not matched to a gene: 7. Germline V gene sequence: CDR1 MNHEY, CDR2 SVGAGI. The CDR3 DNA is TGTGCCAGCAGTTACTCGAGACAGGGTGCAAATGGCTACACCTTC. Translation gives CASSYSRQGANGYTF.

This clonotype was seen ten or more times. J is TRBJ1-5 and V is TRBV6-2 or TRBV6-3; tentatively, D is TRBD1 (6 bases). This CDR3 region has 15 residues. The germline V and J ends were trimmed by 5 bases and 3 bases, with 14 bases remaining between them. The germline V gene encodes CDR1 MNHEY and CDR2 SVGEGT. The CDR3 nucleotides are TGTGCCAGCAGTACAGGGTTCGTGGCCAATCAGCCCCAGCATTTT. It yields the protein CASSTGFVANQPQHF.

To note about this clonotype: One base away lies a much larger clone, so this may be a sequencing read error. The chain couples TRBV4-1 to TRBJ2-7; 8 bases are a match to TRBD1. The CDR3 has 16 amino acids. Trimming took 1 base from V and 5 from J; bases not matched to a gene: 10. Germline V lookup: CDR1 MGHRA, CDR2 YSYEKL. The chain's CDR3 is CASSQGTGTGENEQYV. CDR3 DNA: TGCGCCAGCAGCCAAGGGACGGGGACAGGTGAGAACGAGCAGTACGTC.

This clonotype was seen many times. This chain connects TRBV4-1 to TRBJ1-2, with 7 bases lining up with TRBD1. The CDR3 consists of 14 residues. CDR1 MGHRA and CDR2 YSYEKL come from the germline V gene. V trimming: 3 bases; J trimming: 5 bases; junction bases outside the gene matches: 6. The CDR3 DNA is TGCGCCAGCAGCCAGGTGACAGGGTCTTATGGCTACACCTTC. Translating it yields CASSQVTGSYGYTF.